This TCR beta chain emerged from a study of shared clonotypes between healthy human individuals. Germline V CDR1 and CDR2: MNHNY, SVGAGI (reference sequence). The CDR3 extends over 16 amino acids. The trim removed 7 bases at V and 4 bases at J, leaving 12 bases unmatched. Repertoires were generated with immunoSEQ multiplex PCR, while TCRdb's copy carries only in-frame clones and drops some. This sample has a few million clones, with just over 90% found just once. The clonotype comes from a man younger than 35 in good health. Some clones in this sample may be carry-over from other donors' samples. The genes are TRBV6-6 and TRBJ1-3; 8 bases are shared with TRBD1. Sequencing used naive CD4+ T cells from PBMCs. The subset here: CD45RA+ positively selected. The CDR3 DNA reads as TGTGCCAGCACCAAAGACAGGGGTCCAACGGGAAACACCATATATTTT. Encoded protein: CASTKDRGPTGNTIYF.